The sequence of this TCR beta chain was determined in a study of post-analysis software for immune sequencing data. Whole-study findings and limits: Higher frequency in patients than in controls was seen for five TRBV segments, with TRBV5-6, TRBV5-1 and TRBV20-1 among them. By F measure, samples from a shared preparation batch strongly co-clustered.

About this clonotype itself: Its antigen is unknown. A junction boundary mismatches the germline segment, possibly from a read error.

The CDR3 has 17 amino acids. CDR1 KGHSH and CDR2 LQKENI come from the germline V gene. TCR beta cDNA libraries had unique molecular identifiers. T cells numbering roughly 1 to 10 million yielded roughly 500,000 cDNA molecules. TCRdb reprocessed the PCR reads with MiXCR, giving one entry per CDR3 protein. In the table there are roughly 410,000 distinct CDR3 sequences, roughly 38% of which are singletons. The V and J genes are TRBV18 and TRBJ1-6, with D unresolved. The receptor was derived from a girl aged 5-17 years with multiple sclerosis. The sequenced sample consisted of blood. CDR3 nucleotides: TGTGCCAGCTCACCTGACACCTACAGCTCCTATAATTCACTCCTCCACTTT. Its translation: CASSPDTYSSYNSLLHF.